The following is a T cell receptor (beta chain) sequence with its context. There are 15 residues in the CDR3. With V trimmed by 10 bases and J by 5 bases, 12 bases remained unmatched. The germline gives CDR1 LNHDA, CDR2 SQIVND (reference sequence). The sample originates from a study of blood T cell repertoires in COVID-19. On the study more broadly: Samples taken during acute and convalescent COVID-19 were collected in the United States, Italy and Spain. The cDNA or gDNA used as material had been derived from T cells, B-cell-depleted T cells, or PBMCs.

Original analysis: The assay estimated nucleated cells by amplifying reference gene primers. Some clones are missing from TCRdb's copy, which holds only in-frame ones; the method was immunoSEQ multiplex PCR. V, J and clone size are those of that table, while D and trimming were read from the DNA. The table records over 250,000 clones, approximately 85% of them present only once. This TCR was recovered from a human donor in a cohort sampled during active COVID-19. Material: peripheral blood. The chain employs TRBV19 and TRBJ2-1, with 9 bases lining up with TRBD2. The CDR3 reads CATHRTASGNNEQFF. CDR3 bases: TGTGCCACCCACAGAACGGCTAGCGGGAACAATGAGCAGTTCTTC.